A selection of T cell receptor beta chains follows, all from one sample in a study of blood T cells in healthy people across ages. One entry per CDR3 protein, called by TCRdb with MiXCR from the 5' RACE reads. The sample includes roughly 2 million distinct CDR3 sequences, around half of them seen just once. Sequencing was done on a sample of blood. These receptors originate from a middle-aged woman in good health. Each CDR3 is given without its conserved first and last residue. The D gene is left open where the match is weak.

CDR3 | D | V
AISGGHGPDTQY | - | TRBV10-3
ASSLAPRIVGTSYNEQF | - | TRBV11-2
SARDITGGFYEQY | TRBD1 | TRBV20-1
ASRPSSGGAYNEQF | TRBD2 | TRBV12-3/TRBV12-4
ASRRQAVNTEAF | - | TRBV12-3/TRBV12-4
ASSYSILGPGGTYEQY | - | TRBV6-5
ASTNRATNEKLF | - | TRBV25-1
ASIQRGGRNEQF | TRBD2 | TRBV2
ASSSSPGGLTDTQY | TRBD2 | TRBV13
ASSQVWPATSMETQY | TRBD2 | TRBV14
ASSFWDRPSTDTQY | TRBD1 | TRBV5-6
SASGHFNEQF | - | TRBV20-1
ASSSATGSQNIQY | - | TRBV28
ASSPRGSNYGYT | - | TRBV7-2
ATESAGTGGYEQY | TRBD1 | TRBV27
ASSEGGTAKNIQY | - | TRBV10-1
ASSQAGELF | - | TRBV3-1
ASSSLGSDNEQF | - | TRBV5-6
ASSSPGQVSYEQY | TRBD1 | TRBV28
ASSLAGARQETQY | TRBD2 | TRBV6-5
ASSYSHRVRNPPQH | - | TRBV6-6
ASSPVGVSGQPQH | - | TRBV7-2
ASSLALLAGGNEQF | TRBD2 | TRBV5-5
ASSVTGQGRRNIQY | TRBD1 | TRBV28
ASSDGGNLDTQY | - | TRBV10-1
SAKDTPYEQY | - | TRBV29-1
SVAVSGANVLT | - | TRBV29-1
ASSRQGMEYGYT | TRBD1 | TRBV5-6
ASSKGSQPQH | - | TRBV27
ASSLTSREQY | - | TRBV3-1
SVLAGANNEQF | TRBD2 | TRBV20-1
ASTPSRATETQY | - | TRBV7-2
ASSLKLWSSSPPGANVLT | - | TRBV27